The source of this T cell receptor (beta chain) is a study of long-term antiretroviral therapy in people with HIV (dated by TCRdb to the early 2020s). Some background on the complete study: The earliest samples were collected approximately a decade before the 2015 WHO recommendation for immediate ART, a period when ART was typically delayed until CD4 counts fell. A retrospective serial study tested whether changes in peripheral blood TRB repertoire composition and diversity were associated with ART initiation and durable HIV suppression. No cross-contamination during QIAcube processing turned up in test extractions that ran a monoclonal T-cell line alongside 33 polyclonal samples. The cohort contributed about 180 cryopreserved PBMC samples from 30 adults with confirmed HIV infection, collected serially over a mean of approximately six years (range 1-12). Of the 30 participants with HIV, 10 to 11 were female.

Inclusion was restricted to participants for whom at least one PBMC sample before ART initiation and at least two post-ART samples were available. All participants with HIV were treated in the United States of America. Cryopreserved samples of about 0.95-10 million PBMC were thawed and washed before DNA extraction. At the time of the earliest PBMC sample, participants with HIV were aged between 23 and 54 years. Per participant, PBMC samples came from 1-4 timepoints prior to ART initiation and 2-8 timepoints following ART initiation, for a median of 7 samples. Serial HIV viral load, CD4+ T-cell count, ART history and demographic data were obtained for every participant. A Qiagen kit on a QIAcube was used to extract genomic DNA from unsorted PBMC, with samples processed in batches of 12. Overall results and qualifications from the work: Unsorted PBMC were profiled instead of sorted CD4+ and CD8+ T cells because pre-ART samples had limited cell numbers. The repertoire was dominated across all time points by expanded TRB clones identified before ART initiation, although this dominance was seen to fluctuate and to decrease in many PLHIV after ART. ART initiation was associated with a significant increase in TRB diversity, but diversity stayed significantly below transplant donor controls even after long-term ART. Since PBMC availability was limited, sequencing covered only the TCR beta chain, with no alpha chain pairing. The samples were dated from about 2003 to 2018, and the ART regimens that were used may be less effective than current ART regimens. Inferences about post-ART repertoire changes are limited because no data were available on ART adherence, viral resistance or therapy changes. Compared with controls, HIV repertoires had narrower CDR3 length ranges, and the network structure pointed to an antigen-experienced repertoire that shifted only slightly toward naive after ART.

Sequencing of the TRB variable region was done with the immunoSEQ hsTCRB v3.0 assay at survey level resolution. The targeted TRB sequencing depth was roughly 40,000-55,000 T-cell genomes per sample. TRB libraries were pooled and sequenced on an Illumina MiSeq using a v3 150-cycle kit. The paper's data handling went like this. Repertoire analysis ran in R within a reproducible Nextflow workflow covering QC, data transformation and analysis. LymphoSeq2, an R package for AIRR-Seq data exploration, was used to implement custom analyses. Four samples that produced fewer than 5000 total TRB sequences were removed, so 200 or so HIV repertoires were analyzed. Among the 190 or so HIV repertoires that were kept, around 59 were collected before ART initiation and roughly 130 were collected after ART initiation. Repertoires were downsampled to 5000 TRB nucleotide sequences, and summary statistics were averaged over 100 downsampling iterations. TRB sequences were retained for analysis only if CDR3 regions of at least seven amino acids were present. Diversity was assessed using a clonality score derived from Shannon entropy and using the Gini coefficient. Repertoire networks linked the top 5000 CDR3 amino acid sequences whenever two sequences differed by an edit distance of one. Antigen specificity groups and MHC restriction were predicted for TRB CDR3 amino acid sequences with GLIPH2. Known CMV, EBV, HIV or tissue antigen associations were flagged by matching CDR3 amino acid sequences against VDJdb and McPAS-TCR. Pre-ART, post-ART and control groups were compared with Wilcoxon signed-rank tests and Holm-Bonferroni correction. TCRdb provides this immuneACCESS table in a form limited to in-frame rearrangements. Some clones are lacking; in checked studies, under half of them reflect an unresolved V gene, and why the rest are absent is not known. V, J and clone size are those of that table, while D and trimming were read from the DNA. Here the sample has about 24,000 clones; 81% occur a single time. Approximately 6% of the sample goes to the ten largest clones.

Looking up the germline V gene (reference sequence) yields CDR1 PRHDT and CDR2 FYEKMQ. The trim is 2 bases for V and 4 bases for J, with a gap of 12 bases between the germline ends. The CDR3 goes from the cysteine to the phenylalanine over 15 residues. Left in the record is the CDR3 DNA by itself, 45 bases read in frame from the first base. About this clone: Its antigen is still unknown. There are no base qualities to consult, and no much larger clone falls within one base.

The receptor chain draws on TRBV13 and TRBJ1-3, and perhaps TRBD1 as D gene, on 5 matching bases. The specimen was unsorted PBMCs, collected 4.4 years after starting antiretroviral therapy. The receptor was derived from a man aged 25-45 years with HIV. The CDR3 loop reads CASSLLTGSGNTIYF. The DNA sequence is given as TGTGCCAGCAGCTTATTAACAGGTTCGGGAAACACCATATATTTT.